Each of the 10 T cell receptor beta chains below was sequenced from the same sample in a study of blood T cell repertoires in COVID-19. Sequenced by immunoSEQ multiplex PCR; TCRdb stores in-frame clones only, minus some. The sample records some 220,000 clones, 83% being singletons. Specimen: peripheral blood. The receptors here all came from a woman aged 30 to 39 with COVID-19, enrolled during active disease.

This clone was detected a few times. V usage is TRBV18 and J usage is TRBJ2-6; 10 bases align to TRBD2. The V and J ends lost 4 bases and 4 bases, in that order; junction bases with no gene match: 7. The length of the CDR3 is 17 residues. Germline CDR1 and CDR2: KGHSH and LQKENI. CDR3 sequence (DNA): TGTGCCAGCTCACACCCGGGACTAGCGTACGGGGCCAACGTCCTGACTTTC. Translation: CASSHPGLAYGANVLTF.

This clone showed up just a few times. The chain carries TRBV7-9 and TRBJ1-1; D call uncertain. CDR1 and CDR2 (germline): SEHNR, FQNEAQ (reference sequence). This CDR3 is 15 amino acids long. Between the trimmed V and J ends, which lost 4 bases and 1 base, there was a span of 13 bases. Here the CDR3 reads CASSSPFQRNTEAFF. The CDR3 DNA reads TGTGCCAGCAGCTCCCCCTTCCAGCGGAACACTGAAGCTTTCTTT.

The CDR3 DNA reads as TGTGCCAGCAGCCTTGAGATGAACACTGAAGCTTTCTTT. Protein: CASSLEMNTEAFF. The chain has TRBV7-2 and TRBJ1-1; D uncertain. Trimming took off 5 bases at V and 0 bases at J, with 7 bases between the two ends. There are 13 residues in the CDR3. Germline V gives CDR1 SGHTA, CDR2 FQGNSA.

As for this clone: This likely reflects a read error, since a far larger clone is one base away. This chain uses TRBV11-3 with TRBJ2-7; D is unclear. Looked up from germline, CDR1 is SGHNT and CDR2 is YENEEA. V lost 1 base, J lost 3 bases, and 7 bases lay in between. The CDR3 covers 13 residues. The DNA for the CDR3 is TGTGCCAGCAGCTTAGGCCAGGTCTACGAGCAGTACTTC. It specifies CASSLGQVYEQYF. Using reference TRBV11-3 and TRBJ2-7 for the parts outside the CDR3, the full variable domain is EAGVVQSPRYKIIEKKQPVAFWCNPISGHNTLYWYLQNLGQGPELLIRYENEEAVDDSQLPKDRFSAERLKGVDSTLKIQPAELGDSAVYLCASSLGQVYEQYFGPGTRLTVT.

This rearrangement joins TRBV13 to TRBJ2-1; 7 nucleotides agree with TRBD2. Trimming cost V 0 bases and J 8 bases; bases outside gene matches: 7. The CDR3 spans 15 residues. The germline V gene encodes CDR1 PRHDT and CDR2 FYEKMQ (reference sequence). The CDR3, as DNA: TGTGCCAGCAGCTTAGGGAAACTAGCGAGCGATGAGCAGTTCTTC. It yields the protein CASSLGKLASDEQFF.

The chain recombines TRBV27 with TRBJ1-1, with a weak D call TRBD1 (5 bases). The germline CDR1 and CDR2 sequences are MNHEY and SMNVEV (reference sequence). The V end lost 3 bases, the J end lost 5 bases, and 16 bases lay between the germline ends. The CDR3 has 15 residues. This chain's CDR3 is CASSLIAAGLTEAFF. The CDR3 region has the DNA TGTGCCAGCAGTTTGATAGCGGCAGGGTTGACTGAAGCTTTCTTT.

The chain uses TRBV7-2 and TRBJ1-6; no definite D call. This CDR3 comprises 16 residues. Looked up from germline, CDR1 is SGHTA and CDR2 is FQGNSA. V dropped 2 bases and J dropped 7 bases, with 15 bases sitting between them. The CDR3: CASSLFNSGNNSPLHF. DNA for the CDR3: TGTGCCAGCAGCTTATTTAACTCGGGGAACAATTCACCCCTCCACTTT.

The CDR3 nucleotides are TGTGCCATCAGTGAGTTTCAACAGGGCAATCAGCCCCAGCATTTT. Protein sequence: CAISEFQQGNQPQHF. The genes are TRBV10-3 and TRBJ1-5, with a possible D match to TRBD1 (5 bases). The CDR3 runs 15 residues. Trimming cost V 1 base and J 2 bases, with 9 bases left between them. Germline V gene sequence: CDR1 ENHRY, CDR2 SYGVKD.

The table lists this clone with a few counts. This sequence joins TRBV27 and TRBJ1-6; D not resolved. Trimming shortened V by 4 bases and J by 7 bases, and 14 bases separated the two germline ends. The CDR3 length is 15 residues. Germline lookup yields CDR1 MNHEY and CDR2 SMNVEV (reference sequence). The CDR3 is CASSSRGRVNSPLHF. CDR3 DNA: TGTGCCAGCAGTTCGAGAGGGAGGGTGAATTCACCCCTCCACTTT.

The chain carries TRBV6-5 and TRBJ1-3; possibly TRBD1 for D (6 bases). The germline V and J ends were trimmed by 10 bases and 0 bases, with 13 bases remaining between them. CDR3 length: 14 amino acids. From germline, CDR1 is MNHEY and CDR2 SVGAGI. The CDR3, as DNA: TGTGCCACCGACGACAGGCGCTCTGGAAACACCATATATTTT. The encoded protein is CATDDRRSGNTIYF.